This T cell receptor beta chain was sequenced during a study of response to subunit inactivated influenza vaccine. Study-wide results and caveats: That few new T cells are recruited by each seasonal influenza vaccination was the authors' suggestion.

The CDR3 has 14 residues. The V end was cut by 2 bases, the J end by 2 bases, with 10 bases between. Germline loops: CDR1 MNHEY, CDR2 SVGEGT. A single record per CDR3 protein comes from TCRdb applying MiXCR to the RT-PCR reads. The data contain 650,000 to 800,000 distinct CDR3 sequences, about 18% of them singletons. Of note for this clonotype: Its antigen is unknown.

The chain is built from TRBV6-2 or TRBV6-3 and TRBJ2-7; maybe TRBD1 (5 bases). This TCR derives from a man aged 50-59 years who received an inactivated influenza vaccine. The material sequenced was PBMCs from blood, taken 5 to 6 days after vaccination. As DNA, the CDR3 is TGTGCCAGCAGTTACGCAGGGTCCCCCTACGAGCAGTACTTC. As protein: CASSYAGSPYEQYF.